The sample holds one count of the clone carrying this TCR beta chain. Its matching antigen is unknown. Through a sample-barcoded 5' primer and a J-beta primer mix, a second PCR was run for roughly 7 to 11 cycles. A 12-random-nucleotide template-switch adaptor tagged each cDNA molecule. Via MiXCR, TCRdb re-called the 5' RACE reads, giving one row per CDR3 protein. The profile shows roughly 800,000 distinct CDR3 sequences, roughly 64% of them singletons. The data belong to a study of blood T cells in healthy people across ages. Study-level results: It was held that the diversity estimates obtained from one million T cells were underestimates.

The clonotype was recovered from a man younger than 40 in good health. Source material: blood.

The CDR3 DNA sequence: TGTGCCAGCAGCCAAGAAGACGCCACAGATACGCAGTATTTT. This codes for CASSQEDATDTQYF. V gene TRBV3-1 combines with J gene TRBJ2-3, with unresolved D. The CDR3 extends over 14 amino acids. The germline V gene encodes CDR1 LGHDT and CDR2 YNNKEL (reference sequence). Trimming removed 0 bases at V and 2 bases at J, with 6 bases between.